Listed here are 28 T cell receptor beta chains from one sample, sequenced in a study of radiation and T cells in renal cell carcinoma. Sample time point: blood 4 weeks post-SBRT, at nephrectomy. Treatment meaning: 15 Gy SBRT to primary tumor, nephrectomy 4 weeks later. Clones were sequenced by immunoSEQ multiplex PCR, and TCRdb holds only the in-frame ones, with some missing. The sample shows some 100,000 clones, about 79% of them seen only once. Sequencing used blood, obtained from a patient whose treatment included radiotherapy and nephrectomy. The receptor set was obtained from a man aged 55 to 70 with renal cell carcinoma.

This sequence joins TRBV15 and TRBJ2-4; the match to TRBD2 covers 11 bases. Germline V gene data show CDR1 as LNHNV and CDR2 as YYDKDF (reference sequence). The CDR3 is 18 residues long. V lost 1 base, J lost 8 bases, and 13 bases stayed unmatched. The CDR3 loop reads CATSRGGTSGVSGDIQYF. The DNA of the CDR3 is TGTGCCACCAGCAGAGGCGGGACTAGCGGTGTATCCGGGGACATTCAGTACTTC.

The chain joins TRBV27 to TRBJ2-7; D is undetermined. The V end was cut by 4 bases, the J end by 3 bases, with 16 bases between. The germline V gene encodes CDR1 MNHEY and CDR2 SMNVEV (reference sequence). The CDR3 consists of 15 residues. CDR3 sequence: CASSSTYRADYEQYF. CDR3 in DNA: TGTGCCAGCAGTTCAACCTATAGGGCGGACTACGAGCAGTACTTC.

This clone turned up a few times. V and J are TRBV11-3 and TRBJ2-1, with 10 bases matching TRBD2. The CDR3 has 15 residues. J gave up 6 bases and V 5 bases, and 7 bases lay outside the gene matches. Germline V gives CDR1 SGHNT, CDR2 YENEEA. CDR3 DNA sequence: TGTGCCAGCAGCGCTCTAGCGGGAGTCCCCAATGAGCAGTTCTTC. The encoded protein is CASSALAGVPNEQFF.

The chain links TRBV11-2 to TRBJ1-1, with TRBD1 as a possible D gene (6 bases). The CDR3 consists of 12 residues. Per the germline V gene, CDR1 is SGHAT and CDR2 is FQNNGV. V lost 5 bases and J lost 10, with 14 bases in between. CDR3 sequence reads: CASSPRWGAAFF. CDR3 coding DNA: TGTGCCAGCAGCCCCCGGTGGGGGGCAGCTTTCTTT.

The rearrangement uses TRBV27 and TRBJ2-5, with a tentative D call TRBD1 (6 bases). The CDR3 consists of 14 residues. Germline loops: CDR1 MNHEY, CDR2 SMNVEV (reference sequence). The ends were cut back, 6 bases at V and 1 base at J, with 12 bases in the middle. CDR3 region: CASRPDRTQETQYF. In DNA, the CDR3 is TGTGCCAGCAGACCCGACAGGACCCAAGAGACCCAGTACTTC.

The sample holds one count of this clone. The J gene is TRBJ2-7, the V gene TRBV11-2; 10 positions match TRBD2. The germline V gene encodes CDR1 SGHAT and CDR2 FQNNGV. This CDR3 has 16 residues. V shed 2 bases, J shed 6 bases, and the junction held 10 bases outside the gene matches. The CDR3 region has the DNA TGTGCCAGCAGCTTATATAGGACTAGCGGTCTAGGCGAGCAGTACTTC. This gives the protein CASSLYRTSGLGEQYF.

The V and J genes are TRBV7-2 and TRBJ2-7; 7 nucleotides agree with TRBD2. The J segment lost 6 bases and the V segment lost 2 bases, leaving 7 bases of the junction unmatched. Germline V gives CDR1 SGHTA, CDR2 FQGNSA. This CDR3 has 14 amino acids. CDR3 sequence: CASSLSPAGIEQYF. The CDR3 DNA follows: TGTGCCAGCAGCTTAAGCCCAGCGGGAATCGAGCAGTACTTC. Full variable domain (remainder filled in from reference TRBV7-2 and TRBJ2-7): GAGVSQSPSNKVTEKGKDVELRCDPISGHTALYWYRQSLGQGLEFLIYFQGNSAPDKSGLPSDRFSAERTGGSVSTLTIQRTQQEDSAVYLCASSLSPAGIEQYFGPGTRLTVT.

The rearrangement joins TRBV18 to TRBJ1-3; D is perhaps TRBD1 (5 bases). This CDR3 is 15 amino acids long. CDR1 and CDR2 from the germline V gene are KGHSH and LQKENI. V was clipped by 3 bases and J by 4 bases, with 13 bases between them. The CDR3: CASSPSRGSGNTIYF. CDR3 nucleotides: TGTGCCAGCTCACCGTCCCGGGGGTCGGGAAACACCATATATTTT.

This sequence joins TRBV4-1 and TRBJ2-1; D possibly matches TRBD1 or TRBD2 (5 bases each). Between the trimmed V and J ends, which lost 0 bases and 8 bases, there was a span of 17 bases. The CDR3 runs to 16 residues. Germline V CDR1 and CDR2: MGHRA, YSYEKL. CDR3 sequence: CASSQEGQGLGDEQFF. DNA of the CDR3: TGCGCCAGCAGCCAAGAAGGGCAGGGTCTGGGGGATGAGCAGTTCTTC.

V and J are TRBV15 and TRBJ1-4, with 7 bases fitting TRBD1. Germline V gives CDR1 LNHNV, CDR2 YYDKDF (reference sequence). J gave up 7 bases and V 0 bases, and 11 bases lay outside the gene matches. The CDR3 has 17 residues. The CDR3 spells CATSRELRTGPFEKLFF. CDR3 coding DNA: TGTGCCACCAGCAGAGAGCTCCGGACAGGACCCTTTGAAAAACTGTTTTTT.

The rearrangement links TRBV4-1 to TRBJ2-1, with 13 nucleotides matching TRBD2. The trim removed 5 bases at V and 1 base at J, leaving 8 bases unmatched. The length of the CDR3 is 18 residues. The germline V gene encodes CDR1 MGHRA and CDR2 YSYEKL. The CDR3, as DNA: TGCGCCAGCAGCTCCCGGACTAGCGGGAGAGAGTCCTACAATGAGCAGTTCTTC. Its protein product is CASSSRTSGRESYNEQFF.

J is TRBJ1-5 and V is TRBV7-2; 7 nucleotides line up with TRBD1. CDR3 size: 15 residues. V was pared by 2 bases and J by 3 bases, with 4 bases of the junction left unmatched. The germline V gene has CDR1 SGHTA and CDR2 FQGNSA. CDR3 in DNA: TGTGCCAGCAGCTTACGTACAGGGGACAATCAGCCCCAGCATTTT. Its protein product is CASSLRTGDNQPQHF.

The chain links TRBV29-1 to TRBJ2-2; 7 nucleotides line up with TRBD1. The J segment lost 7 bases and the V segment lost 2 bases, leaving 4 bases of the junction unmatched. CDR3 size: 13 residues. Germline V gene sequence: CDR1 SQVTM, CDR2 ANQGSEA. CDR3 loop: CSVERAGGGELFF. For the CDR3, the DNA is TGCAGCGTTGAACGGGCAGGGGGCGGGGAGCTGTTTTTT.

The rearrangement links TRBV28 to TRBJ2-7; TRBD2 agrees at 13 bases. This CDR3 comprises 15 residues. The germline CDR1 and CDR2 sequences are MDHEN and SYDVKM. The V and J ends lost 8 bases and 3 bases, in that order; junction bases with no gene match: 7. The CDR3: CASLPGLAGVYEQYF. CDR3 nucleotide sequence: TGTGCCAGCCTGCCCGGACTAGCGGGAGTCTACGAGCAGTACTTC.

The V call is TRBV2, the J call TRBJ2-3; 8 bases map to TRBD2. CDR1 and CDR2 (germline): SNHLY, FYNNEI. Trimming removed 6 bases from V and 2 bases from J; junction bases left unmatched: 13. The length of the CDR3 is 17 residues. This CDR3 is CASSDRGSGRSTDTQYF. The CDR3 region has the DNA TGTGCCAGCAGCGACCGGGGGAGCGGGAGATCCACAGATACGCAGTATTTT.

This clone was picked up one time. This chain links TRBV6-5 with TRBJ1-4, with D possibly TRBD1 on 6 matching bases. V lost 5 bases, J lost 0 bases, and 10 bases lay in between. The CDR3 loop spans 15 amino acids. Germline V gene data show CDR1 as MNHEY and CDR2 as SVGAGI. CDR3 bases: TGTGCCAGCAGTGGGACATTTGCAACTAATGAAAAACTGTTTTTT. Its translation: CASSGTFATNEKLFF.

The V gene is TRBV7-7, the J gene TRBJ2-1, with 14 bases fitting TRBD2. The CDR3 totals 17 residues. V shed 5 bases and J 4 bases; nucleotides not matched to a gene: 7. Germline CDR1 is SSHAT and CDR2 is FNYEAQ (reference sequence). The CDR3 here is CASSEGLAGGLYNEQFF. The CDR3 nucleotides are TGTGCCAGCAGCGAAGGACTAGCGGGAGGCTTATACAATGAGCAGTTCTTC.

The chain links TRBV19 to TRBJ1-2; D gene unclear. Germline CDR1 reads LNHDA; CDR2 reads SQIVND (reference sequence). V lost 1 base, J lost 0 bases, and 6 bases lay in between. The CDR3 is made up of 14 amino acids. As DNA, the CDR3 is TGTGCCAGTAGTATAGGCGGGACTAACTATGGCTACACCTTC. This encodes CASSIGGTNYGYTF.

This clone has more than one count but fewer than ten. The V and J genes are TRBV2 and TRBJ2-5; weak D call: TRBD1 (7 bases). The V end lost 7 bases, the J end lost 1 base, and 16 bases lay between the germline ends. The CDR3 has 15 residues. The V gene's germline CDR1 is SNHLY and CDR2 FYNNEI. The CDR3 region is CASMGGQLGQETQYF. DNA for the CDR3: TGTGCCAGCATGGGGGGACAGTTAGGCCAAGAGACCCAGTACTTC.

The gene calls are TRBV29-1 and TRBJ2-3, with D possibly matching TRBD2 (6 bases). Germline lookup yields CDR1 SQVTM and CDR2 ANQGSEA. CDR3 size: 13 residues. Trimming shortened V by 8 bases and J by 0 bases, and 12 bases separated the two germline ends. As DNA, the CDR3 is TGCAGCCAGGGAGGCCCTAGCACAGATACGCAGTATTTT. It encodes CSQGGPSTDTQYF.

CDR3 DNA: TGCGCCAGCAGCTTGGGCGCGTTTAACACTGAAGCTTTCTTT. Its translation is CASSLGAFNTEAFF. The V and J genes are TRBV5-1 and TRBJ1-1; the D is unclear. Germline lookup yields CDR1 SGHRS and CDR2 YFSETQ. Trimming took 0 bases from V and 2 from J, leaving 8 bases between them. CDR3 length: 14 amino acids. Supplemented by reference TRBV5-1 and TRBJ1-1, the full variable domain reads KAGVTQTPRYLIKTRGQQVTLSCSPISGHRSVSWYQQTPGQGLQFLFEYFSETQRNKGNFPGRFSGRQFSNSRSEMNVSTLELGDSALYLCASSLGAFNTEAFFGQGTRLTVV.

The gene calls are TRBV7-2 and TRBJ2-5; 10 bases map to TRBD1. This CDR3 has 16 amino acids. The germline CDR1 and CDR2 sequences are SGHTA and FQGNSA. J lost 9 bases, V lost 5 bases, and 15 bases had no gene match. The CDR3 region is CASSKGTGEGGLAQYF. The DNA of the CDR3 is TGTGCCAGCAGCAAGGGGACAGGGGAGGGCGGTTTGGCCCAGTACTTC. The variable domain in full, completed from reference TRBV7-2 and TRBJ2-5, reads GAGVSQSPSNKVTEKGKDVELRCDPISGHTALYWYRQSLGQGLEFLIYFQGNSAPDKSGLPSDRFSAERTGGSVSTLTIQRTQQEDSAVYLCASSKGTGEGGLAQYFGPGTRLLVL.

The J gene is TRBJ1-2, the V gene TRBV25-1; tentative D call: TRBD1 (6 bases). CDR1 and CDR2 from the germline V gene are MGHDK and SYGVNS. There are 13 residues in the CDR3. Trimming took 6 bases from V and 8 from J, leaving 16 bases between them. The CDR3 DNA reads TGTGCCAGCAGGCCTTCAGGGGCTAGCGGCTACACCTTC. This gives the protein CASRPSGASGYTF.

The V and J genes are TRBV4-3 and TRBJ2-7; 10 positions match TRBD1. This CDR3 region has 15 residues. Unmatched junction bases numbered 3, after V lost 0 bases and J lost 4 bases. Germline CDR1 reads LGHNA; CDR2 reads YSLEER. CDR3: CASSQEGQGIYEQYF. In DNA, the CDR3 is TGCGCCAGCAGCCAAGAGGGACAGGGGATTTACGAGCAGTACTTC.

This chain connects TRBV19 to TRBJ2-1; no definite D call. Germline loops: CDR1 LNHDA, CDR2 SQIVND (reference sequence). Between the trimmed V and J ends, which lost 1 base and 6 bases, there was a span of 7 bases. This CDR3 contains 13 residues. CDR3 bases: TGTGCCAGTAGTATAGTTGGTACCAATGAGCAGTTCTTC. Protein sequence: CASSIVGTNEQFF.

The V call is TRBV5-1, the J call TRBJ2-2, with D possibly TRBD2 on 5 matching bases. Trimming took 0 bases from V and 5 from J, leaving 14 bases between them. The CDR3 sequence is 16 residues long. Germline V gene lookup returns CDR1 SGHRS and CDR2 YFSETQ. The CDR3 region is CASSLVTSGRTGELFF. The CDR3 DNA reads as TGCGCCAGCAGCTTGGTAACGTCGGGAAGGACCGGGGAGCTGTTTTTT.

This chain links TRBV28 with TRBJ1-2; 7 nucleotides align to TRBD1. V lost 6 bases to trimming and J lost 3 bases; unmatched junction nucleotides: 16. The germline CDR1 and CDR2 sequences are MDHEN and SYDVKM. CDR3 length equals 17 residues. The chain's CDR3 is CASSVQAGQVPHYGYTF. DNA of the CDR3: TGTGCCAGCAGCGTCCAGGCCGGACAGGTTCCGCACTATGGCTACACCTTC.

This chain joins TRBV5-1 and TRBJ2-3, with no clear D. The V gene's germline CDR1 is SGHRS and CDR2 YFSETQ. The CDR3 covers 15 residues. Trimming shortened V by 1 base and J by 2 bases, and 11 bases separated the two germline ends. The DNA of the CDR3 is TGCGCCAGCAGCTTGAGTGCCGGAGTCACAGATACGCAGTATTTT. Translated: CASSLSAGVTDTQYF. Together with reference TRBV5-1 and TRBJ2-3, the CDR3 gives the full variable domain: KAGVTQTPRYLIKTRGQQVTLSCSPISGHRSVSWYQQTPGQGLQFLFEYFSETQRNKGNFPGRFSGRQFSNSRSEMNVSTLELGDSALYLCASSLSAGVTDTQYFGPGTRLTVL.